This T cell receptor beta chain is from a study of T cell repertoires in cytomegalovirus infection. Overall study: CMV infection and matching HLA type were both indicated by public TCR beta signatures. Study-level points and caveats: Within the response measured ex vivo, HLA-C-restricted CMV-specific TCR beta clonotypes were dominant. Adding up the frequency of public TCR beta families identified people who carried CMV plus the relevant HLA.

On this clonotype itself: The target antigen is unknown.

The CDR3 loop spans 15 amino acids. The V gene's germline CDR1 is MNHGY and CDR2 SAAAGT. The V end lost 2 bases, the J end lost 2 bases, and 12 bases lay between the germline ends. TCRdb called the reads again in MiXCR, with one record for every CDR3 protein. The table has fewer than 55,000 distinct CDR3 sequences, around 20% seen once. The source was CD8+ T cells from cultured PBMCs, collected from culture after CMV antigen stimulation. The receptor was isolated from a human donor in good health (CMV status not recorded). Some clones in this sample may be carry-over from other donors' samples. The chain couples TRBV6-8 to TRBJ2-5; D might be TRBD1 (5 bases). Here the CDR3 DNA reads TGTGCCAGCAGTTACGGGGCAGGAGATCAAGAGACCCAGTACTTC. Translating gives CASSYGAGDQETQYF.